This is a list of T cell receptor beta chains from one sample in a study of beta chain features in type 1 diabetes. Sequencing used immunoSEQ multiplex PCR; TCRdb keeps in-frame clones, though not all of them. The table has under 400,000 clones, over 9.5% seen once. Sequenced sample: naive CD4+ T cells from blood. These TCRs come from a woman younger than 30 with type 1 diabetes. Both conserved end residues are part of each CDR3. A D gene is named only where the DNA matches it firmly. Size is omitted from some rows. Given values are once, few, many or a class for expanded clones.

size: few; V: TRBV18; J: TRBJ2-7; D: TRBD1; DNA: TGTGCCAGCTCACCGCCGGGACAGGGAATTCACGAGCAGTACTTC; CDR3: CASSPPGQGIHEQYF
size: .; V: TRBV5-4; J: TRBJ2-7; D: TRBD2; DNA: TGTGCCAGCAGCGCCAATGGCGGGACTAGCGGGAGGGGCGAGCAGTACTTC; CDR3: CASSANGGTSGRGEQYF
size: .; V: TRBV4-2; J: TRBJ1-3; D: TRBD1; DNA: TGTGCCAGCAGCCAACCGACAGGGGCTGGAAACACCATATATTTT; CDR3: CASSQPTGAGNTIYF
size: few; V: TRBV5-6; J: TRBJ1-1; D: .; DNA: TGTGCCAGCAGCTTGCCCTACGTCGCGAACACTGAAGCTTTCTTT; CDR3: CASSLPYVANTEAFF
size: few; V: TRBV27; J: TRBJ1-2; D: .; DNA: TGTGCCAGCAGTCTCTCCCGGAGCTATGGCTACACCTTC; CDR3: CASSLSRSYGYTF
size: .; V: TRBV28; J: TRBJ2-5; D: .; DNA: TGTGCCAGCAGTTCCCCTAAGGGGAGGGAGACCCAGTACTTC; CDR3: CASSSPKGRETQYF
size: few; V: TRBV28; J: TRBJ2-7; D: TRBD2; DNA: TGTGCCAGCAGTGCAATTGCCGGGAGGAACGAGCAGTACTTC; CDR3: CASSAIAGRNEQYF
size: .; V: TRBV30; J: TRBJ2-5; D: TRBD2; DNA: TGTGCCTGGACAGTCGGCGTCGCGGGAGGAGAGACCCAGTACTTC; CDR3: CAWTVGVAGGETQYF
size: .; V: TRBV4-1; J: TRBJ2-2; D: .; DNA: TGCGCCAGCAGCCGACTTTTGGGCACCGGGGAGCTGTTTTTT; CDR3: CASSRLLGTGELFF
size: few; V: TRBV7-2; J: TRBJ2-3; D: TRBD2; DNA: TGTGCCAGCAATCGGAGAGCGGGGGCGCAACTCAATACGCAGTATTTT; CDR3: CASNRRAGAQLNTQYF
size: few; V: TRBV5-4; J: TRBJ2-7; D: .; DNA: TGTGCCAGCAGCTTGAATCAGGATTACTACGAGCAGTACTTC; CDR3: CASSLNQDYYEQYF
size: .; V: TRBV25-1; J: TRBJ1-1; D: .; DNA: TGTGCCAGCAGTGATCGGAGGGGAGGGGACACTGAAGCTTTCTTT; CDR3: CASSDRRGGDTEAFF
size: few; V: TRBV28; J: TRBJ1-5; D: .; DNA: TGTGCCAGCAGGGTAGCAAATCAGCCCCAGCATTTT; CDR3: CASRVANQPQHF
size: .; V: TRBV11-3; J: TRBJ2-3; D: TRBD2; DNA: TGTGCCAGCAGCCCTGGGACTAGCGGGAAGACGCAGTATTTT; CDR3: CASSPGTSGKTQYF
size: .; V: TRBV7-2; J: TRBJ2-1; D: TRBD2; DNA: TGTGCCAGCAGCCAACTAGCGGGAGTAAACAATGAGCAGTTCTTC; CDR3: CASSQLAGVNNEQFF
size: .; V: TRBV29-1; J: TRBJ1-2; D: .; DNA: TGCAGCGGTCAAGGGGCTAACTATGGCTACACCTTC; CDR3: CSGQGANYGYTF
size: .; V: TRBV29-1; J: TRBJ2-1; D: .; DNA: TGCAGCGGCAATGTCGCGTTGGGCGAGCAGTTCTTC; CDR3: CSGNVALGEQFF
size: .; V: TRBV27; J: TRBJ1-2; D: .; DNA: TGTGCCAGCAGTTTATACCTTGGCGGTGGCTACACCTTC; CDR3: CASSLYLGGGYTF
size: .; V: TRBV29-1; J: TRBJ2-1; D: .; DNA: TGCAGCGTTACAGGACGCCTCTACAATGAGCAGTTCTTC; CDR3: CSVTGRLYNEQFF
size: few; V: TRBV6-6; J: TRBJ2-5; D: TRBD1; DNA: TGTGCCAGCAGTTTAGACAGGGTGGGGGAGACCCAGTACTTC; CDR3: CASSLDRVGETQYF
size: .; V: TRBV19; J: TRBJ1-1; D: TRBD1; DNA: TGTGCCAGTAGAAGACAGGGCCCTGAGGGAACTGAAGCTTTCTTT; CDR3: CASRRQGPEGTEAFF
size: .; V: TRBV5-4; J: TRBJ2-3; D: TRBD2; DNA: TGTGCCAGCAACGGACTAGCGAGCACAGATACGCAGTATTTT; CDR3: CASNGLASTDTQYF
size: .; V: TRBV7-9; J: TRBJ2-5; D: TRBD2; DNA: TGTGCCAGCAGCGGGGGTAGGGCGGGAGAAGAGACCCAGTACTTC; CDR3: CASSGGRAGEETQYF
size: few; V: TRBV13; J: TRBJ2-2; D: .; DNA: TGTGCCAGCAGCTTGACCAGGGAAGCCGGGGAGCTGTTTTTT; CDR3: CASSLTREAGELFF
size: .; V: TRBV2; J: TRBJ2-2; D: .; DNA: TGTGCCAGCAGTGAAGGGGGGGCGAACACCGGGGAGCTGTTTTTT; CDR3: CASSEGGANTGELFF
size: few; V: TRBV7-2; J: TRBJ1-1; D: TRBD1; DNA: TGTGCCAGCAGCGGACAGGGGAACACTGAAGCTTTCTTT; CDR3: CASSGQGNTEAFF
size: .; V: TRBV30; J: TRBJ2-1; D: .; DNA: TGTGCCTGGAGTGTAACAGGAACAACTATCAATGAGCAGTTCTTC; CDR3: CAWSVTGTTINEQFF
size: .; V: TRBV28; J: TRBJ1-5; D: .; DNA: TGTGCCAGCAGCCTGTTGCGCGGGTACCGGCCCCAGCATTTT; CDR3: CASSLLRGYRPQHF
size: .; V: TRBV27; J: TRBJ1-2; D: .; DNA: TGTGCCAGCAGTTCGTCCTGGGCCCTAACAAATGGCTACACCTTC; CDR3: CASSSSWALTNGYTF
size: few; V: TRBV28; J: TRBJ2-7; D: .; DNA: TGTGCCAGCAGTTCCTATTCGACTGAGGTATTTCACGAGCAGTACTTC; CDR3: CASSSYSTEVFHEQYF
size: .; V: TRBV18; J: TRBJ2-1; D: TRBD2; DNA: TGTGCCAGCTCACCACAAAGCGGGAGCTCCTACAATGAGCAGTTCTTC; CDR3: CASSPQSGSSYNEQFF
size: few; V: TRBV4-3; J: TRBJ2-5; D: .; DNA: TGCGCCAGCAGCCAAGAGGTGCTCCGGGAGACCCAGTACTTC; CDR3: CASSQEVLRETQYF
size: .; V: TRBV7-7; J: TRBJ2-3; D: .; DNA: TGTGCCAGCAGCCCCGGGACTCCCCTGGGGACAGATACGCAGTATTTT; CDR3: CASSPGTPLGTDTQYF
size: few; V: TRBV4-3; J: TRBJ1-1; D: .; DNA: TGCGCCAGCAGCCAGCACCTTACTGGGGCAGACATGAACACTGAAGCTTTCTTT; CDR3: CASSQHLTGADMNTEAFF
size: .; V: TRBV5-6; J: TRBJ1-2; D: .; DNA: TGTGCCAGCAGCTTGGTGGAGGCAGCTAACTATGGCTACACCTTC; CDR3: CASSLVEAANYGYTF
size: .; V: TRBV14; J: TRBJ2-3; D: .; DNA: TGTGCCAGCAGCCTCGTCGGTGGCACAGATACGCAGTATTTT; CDR3: CASSLVGGTDTQYF
size: .; V: TRBV11-2; J: TRBJ1-1; D: .; DNA: TGTGCCAGCAGCTTAGATCGGAGGACTGAAGCTTTCTTT; CDR3: CASSLDRRTEAFF
size: .; V: TRBV28; J: TRBJ2-1; D: TRBD2; DNA: TGTGCCAGCAGTTTAGGGCTAGCGGACTACAATGAGCAGTTCTTC; CDR3: CASSLGLADYNEQFF
size: few; V: TRBV5-6; J: TRBJ2-3; D: TRBD1; DNA: TGTGCCAGCAGCACCCGGGACAGGGAAACAGATACGCAGTATTTT; CDR3: CASSTRDRETDTQYF
size: .; V: TRBV11-3; J: TRBJ2-1; D: TRBD2; DNA: TGTGCCAGCGAGAACCCCTTTAGCGGGAGCTACAATGAGCAGTTCTTC; CDR3: CASENPFSGSYNEQFF
size: .; V: TRBV5-1; J: TRBJ2-5; D: TRBD1; DNA: TGCGCCAGCCGACAGGGGGCGGCCCAAGAGACCCAGTACTTC; CDR3: CASRQGAAQETQYF
size: .; V: TRBV11-3; J: TRBJ2-1; D: TRBD2; DNA: TGTGCCAGCACCGGGACTAGCGGGAGCAGTGAGCAGTTCTTC; CDR3: CASTGTSGSSEQFF
size: .; V: TRBV7-9; J: TRBJ2-7; D: .; DNA: TGTGCCAGCAACCGCGACGGGAGCTGGTCCGAGCAGTACTTC; CDR3: CASNRDGSWSEQYF
size: few; V: TRBV4-3; J: TRBJ1-3; D: .; DNA: TGCGCCAGCAGCCGCTCCTCACAGGGACCGGGAAACACCATATATTTT; CDR3: CASSRSSQGPGNTIYF
size: few; V: TRBV19; J: TRBJ1-1; D: .; DNA: TGTGCCAGTATAGGGGCAGGGGAGTACACTGAAGCTTTCTTT; CDR3: CASIGAGEYTEAFF
size: few; V: TRBV15; J: TRBJ2-1; D: TRBD1; DNA: TGTGCCACCAGCAGGGGTGACAGGGGGCAGAATGAGCAGTTCTTC; CDR3: CATSRGDRGQNEQFF
size: .; V: TRBV7-2; J: TRBJ1-6; D: TRBD1; DNA: TGTGCCAGCAGCACGGGACAGGGTGGGTCACCCCTCCACTTT; CDR3: CASSTGQGGSPLHF
size: few; V: TRBV18; J: TRBJ1-2; D: TRBD1; DNA: TGTGCCAGCTCACCACCAGAGGGGGCGGGATACACCTTC; CDR3: CASSPPEGAGYTF
size: .; V: TRBV2; J: TRBJ2-5; D: TRBD2; DNA: TGTGCCAGCAGTGATGGTAGCGGGGGGTTGGGGACCCAGTACTTC; CDR3: CASSDGSGGLGTQYF
size: .; V: TRBV7-9; J: TRBJ2-2; D: TRBD2; DNA: TGTGCCAGCACGTTAGCGCGGGGGTTCACCGGGGAGCTGTTTTTT; CDR3: CASTLARGFTGELFF